One sample yielded the 23 T cell receptor beta chains listed below, sequenced in a study of CD8 T cells in Susac syndrome. Random hexamers were used to reverse transcribe roughly 0.5 to 1 ug of RNA. TCRdb re-called the immunoSEQ multiplex PCR reads with MiXCR, one entry per CDR3 protein. The table lists some 450,000 distinct CDR3 sequences, around 83% of them singletons. Sequenced: CD8+ T cells from PBMCs. The source of these receptors is a human donor with multiple sclerosis.

The chain combines TRBV4-1 with TRBJ2-1, with TRBD1 identical over 10 bases. The germline V gene encodes CDR1 MGHRA and CDR2 YSYEKL. The trim removed 0 bases at V and 7 bases at J, leaving 6 bases unmatched. The CDR3 is 16 amino acids. The CDR3: CASSQESGQGLNEQFF. The CDR3 coding sequence is TGCGCCAGCAGCCAAGAATCGGGACAGGGGCTGAATGAGCAGTTCTTC.

The chain has TRBV7-6 and TRBJ2-3; 10 bases are a match to TRBD2. In germline, CDR1 is SGHVS, CDR2 FNYEAQ. This CDR3 spans 15 amino acids. With V trimmed by 5 bases and J by 1 base, 3 bases remained unmatched. CDR3 region: CASSGLAGGTDTQYF. The CDR3 DNA is TGTGCCAGCAGCGGCCTAGCGGGGGGCACAGATACGCAGTATTTT.

The chain has TRBV27 and TRBJ1-1; D perhaps matches TRBD1 (5 bases). V was pared by 0 bases and J by 2 bases, with 10 bases between. From germline, CDR1 is MNHEY and CDR2 SMNVEV (reference sequence). The CDR3 extends over 15 amino acids. The CDR3 DNA is TGTGCCAGCAGTTTATCGAACGGGGCCAACACTGAAGCTTTCTTT. Its translation is CASSLSNGANTEAFF.

This sequence joins TRBV6-5 and TRBJ1-2, with D perhaps matching TRBD1 (5 bases). Trimming removed 7 bases from V and 4 bases from J, with 19 bases in between. CDR3 length: 15 amino acids. Looked up from germline, CDR1 is MNHEY and CDR2 is SVGAGI. CDR3 loop: CASKHGAADFYGYTF. The CDR3 coding sequence is TGTGCCAGCAAACATGGGGCGGCGGACTTCTATGGCTACACCTTC.

As regards this clonotype: An end of the junction differs from the germline gene, which may be a read error. The gene calls are TRBV27 and TRBJ1-5, with D perhaps TRBD1 (6 bases). Germline CDR1 is MNHEY and CDR2 is SMNVEV (reference sequence). The CDR3 length is 13 residues. CDR3 region: CASSLQGNQPQHF. The CDR3 nucleotides read TGTGCCAGTAGTTTACAGGGAAATCAGCCCCAGCATTTT.

V is TRBV28 and J is TRBJ2-1; 7 bases align to TRBD2. V lost 1 base to trimming and J lost 0 bases; unmatched junction nucleotides: 9. From germline, CDR1 is MDHEN and CDR2 SYDVKM. The CDR3 covers 18 residues. The DNA of the CDR3 is TGTGCCAGCAGTTTATACCGACTAGCTGGAAGCTCCTACAATGAGCAGTTCTTC. The encoded protein is CASSLYRLAGSSYNEQFF.

V and J are TRBV30 and TRBJ2-1, with D possibly TRBD1 on 5 matching bases. Trimming took off 2 bases at V and 0 bases at J, with 14 bases between the two ends. Germline V gene data show CDR1 as GTSNPN and CDR2 as SVGIG (reference sequence). The CDR3 contains 16 residues. In nucleotides, the CDR3 is TGTGCCTGGAGTCGTGTGACAGCGAACTCCTACAATGAGCAGTTCTTC. Protein: CAWSRVTANSYNEQFF.

The chain is built from TRBV4-2 and TRBJ2-2; a weak D match, TRBD1 (5 bases). Germline V gene data show CDR1 as LGHNA and CDR2 as YNFKEQ. The CDR3 consists of 14 residues. V was trimmed by 7 bases and J by 3 bases, leaving 12 bases between them. CDR3 residues: CASTSRGHTGELFF. The DNA for the CDR3 is TGTGCCAGCACCTCAAGGGGTCACACCGGGGAGCTGTTTTTT.

The chain employs TRBV5-6 and TRBJ2-7; D not certain. This CDR3 has 12 amino acids. CDR1 SGHDT and CDR2 YYEEEE come from the germline V gene. Trimming took off 3 bases at V and 3 bases at J, with 7 bases between the two ends. CDR3 nucleotide sequence: TGTGCCAGCAGCTCCTTTATCTACGAGCAGTACTTC. Its translation is CASSSFIYEQYF.

This sequence joins TRBV19 and TRBJ2-1, with D perhaps given as TRBD1 or TRBD2 (5 bases each). Germline loops: CDR1 LNHDA, CDR2 SQIVND (reference sequence). V gave up 2 bases and J gave up 1 base, with 15 bases separating them. The CDR3 covers 17 residues. The CDR3 DNA follows: TGTGCCAGTAGTATAATTTATCCAGGGAGTTCCTACAATGAGCAGTTCTTC. Translated, it gives CASSIIYPGSSYNEQFF.

This chain uses TRBV11-2 with TRBJ1-2; a weak D match, TRBD1 (5 bases). V lost 4 bases to trimming and J lost 4 bases, with 19 bases between them. Germline CDR1 reads SGHAT; CDR2 reads FQNNGV. The CDR3 runs 16 residues. CDR3 DNA sequence: TGTGCCAGCAGCTGGGGGACGGGTGGGGTCTCCTATGGCTACACCTTC. Its translation is CASSWGTGGVSYGYTF.

The rearrangement joins TRBV30 to TRBJ2-2; TRBD1 matches at 7 bases. The J segment lost 5 bases and the V segment lost 1 base, leaving 10 bases of the junction unmatched. From germline, CDR1 is GTSNPN and CDR2 SVGIG (reference sequence). The CDR3 is 16 residues long. The CDR3, as DNA: TGTGCCTGGAGTGGACTAATGGGACAGCCTACCGGGGAGCTGTTTTTT. Its translation: CAWSGLMGQPTGELFF.

The chain employs TRBV7-8 and TRBJ2-1, with 8 bases fitting TRBD1. Germline V gene sequence: CDR1 SGHVS, CDR2 FQNEAQ. This CDR3 comprises 16 residues. V lost 1 base, J lost 4 bases, and 6 bases stayed unmatched. The CDR3 loop is CASSLVSRTGYNEQFF. The CDR3 nucleotides read TGTGCCAGCAGCTTAGTTTCCAGGACAGGGTACAATGAGCAGTTCTTC.

The J gene is TRBJ2-7, the V gene TRBV6-5, with TRBD1 matching over 7 bases. The ends lost 4 bases at V and 2 bases at J; junction bases unmatched: 2. Germline V lookup: CDR1 MNHEY, CDR2 SVGAGI. CDR3 length: 13 residues. DNA of the CDR3: TGTGCCAGCAGTTGGGACAGAACCTACGAGCAGTACTTC. It translates to CASSWDRTYEQYF.

This clonotype was seen once. This chain joins TRBV29-1 and TRBJ1-1; D uncertain. V was pared by 6 bases and J by 0 bases, with 11 bases between. The CDR3 extends over 13 amino acids. Looked up from germline, CDR1 is SQVTM and CDR2 is ANQGSEA. The CDR3 here is CSVPEGLNTEAFF. The CDR3 DNA follows: TGCAGCGTCCCCGAGGGCTTGAACACTGAAGCTTTCTTT.

V gene TRBV27 combines with J gene TRBJ2-5; tentatively, D is TRBD1 (6 bases). CDR3 size: 15 residues. The germline V gene has CDR1 MNHEY and CDR2 SMNVEV (reference sequence). V lost 4 bases and J lost 4, with 16 bases in between. CDR3 in amino acids: CASSSWTVNPETQYF. The CDR3 DNA reads as TGTGCCAGCAGTTCCTGGACAGTCAATCCAGAGACCCAGTACTTC.

This clonotype was observed a single time. The DNA is omitted, as the CDR3 cannot be located on it reliably, and the CDR3 follows TCRdb's listing. This chain connects TRBV7-8 to TRBJ1-4; the table's D call, TRBD1, has no DNA check behind it. Germline V CDR1 and CDR2: SGHVS, FQNEAQ. Counting both end residues, the CDR3 totals 16 amino acids. The CDR3 region is CASSSWDREHVENCFF.

This chain connects TRBV27 to TRBJ2-3; 14 nucleotides align to TRBD2. The CDR3 length is 14 residues. Germline values: CDR1 MNHEY, CDR2 SMNVEV (reference sequence). V shed 6 bases and J 5 bases; nucleotides not matched to a gene: 1. CDR3 residues: CASRGLAGVDTQYF. DNA for the CDR3: TGTGCCAGCAGGGGACTAGCGGGGGTAGATACGCAGTATTTT.

The genes are TRBV19 and TRBJ1-3; 7 positions match TRBD1. The J segment lost 1 base and the V segment lost 5 bases, leaving 8 bases of the junction unmatched. Germline-derived CDR1 and CDR2 are LNHDA and SQIVND (reference sequence). The CDR3 has 16 amino acids. CDR3 nucleotides: TGTGCCAGTAGTCCCCGGGACAGAGTTTCTGGAAACACCATATATTTT. Its translation: CASSPRDRVSGNTIYF.

The V and J genes are TRBV10-2 and TRBJ2-2; TRBD2 matches 8 bases. Germline V gene sequence: CDR1 WSHSY, CDR2 SAAADI. J lost 2 bases, V lost 10 bases, and 3 bases had no gene match. The CDR3 totals 13 residues. The CDR3 is CATGGVNTGELFF. For the CDR3, the DNA is TGCGCCACGGGGGGGGTAAACACCGGGGAGCTGTTTTTT.

V is TRBV4-2 and J is TRBJ2-1; D not resolved. V was shortened by 1 base and J by 9 bases, with 19 bases between the two germline ends. There are 16 residues in the CDR3. Germline V gene sequence: CDR1 LGHNA, CDR2 YNFKEQ. CDR3 protein: CASSQAERQAECEQFF. The DNA for the CDR3 is TGTGCCAGCAGCCAAGCAGAGAGACAAGCTGAGTGTGAGCAGTTCTTC.

This chain joins TRBV30 and TRBJ2-7; D unresolved. The V end was cut by 0 bases, the J end by 5 bases, with 8 bases between. CDR1 is GTSNPN, CDR2 SVGIG, per germline (reference sequence). The CDR3 has 12 residues. The CDR3 sequence: CAWSVTVNEQYF. The DNA for the CDR3 is TGTGCCTGGAGTGTAACGGTAAACGAGCAGTACTTC.

The rearrangement uses TRBV18 and TRBJ2-5; possible D gene TRBD1, 6 bases. The CDR3 is 15 amino acids. With 3 bases removed from V and 1 base from J, the gap between germline ends came to 12 bases. The germline V gene has CDR1 KGHSH and CDR2 LQKENI. CDR3 nucleotides: TGTGCCAGCTCACCCGAGGACAGTCTCCAAGAGACCCAGTACTTC. It codes for CASSPEDSLQETQYF.